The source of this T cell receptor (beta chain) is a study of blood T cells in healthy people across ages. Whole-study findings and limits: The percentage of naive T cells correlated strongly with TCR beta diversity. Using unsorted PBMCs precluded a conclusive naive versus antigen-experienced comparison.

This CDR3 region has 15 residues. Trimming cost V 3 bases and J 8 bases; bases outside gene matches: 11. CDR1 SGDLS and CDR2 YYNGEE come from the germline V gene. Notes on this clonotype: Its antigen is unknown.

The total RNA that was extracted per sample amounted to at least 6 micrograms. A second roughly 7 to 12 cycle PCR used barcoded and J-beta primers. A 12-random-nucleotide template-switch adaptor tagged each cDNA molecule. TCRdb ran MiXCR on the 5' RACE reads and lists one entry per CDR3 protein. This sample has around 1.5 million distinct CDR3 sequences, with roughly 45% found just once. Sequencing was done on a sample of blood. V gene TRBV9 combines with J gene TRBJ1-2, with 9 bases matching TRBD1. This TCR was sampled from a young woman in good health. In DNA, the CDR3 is TGTGCCAGCAGCGCACAGGGGGCTGTATTCGGAGGCTACACCTTC. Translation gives CASSAQGAVFGGYTF.